This T cell receptor beta chain was identified in a study of cytomegalovirus exposure and HLA in healthy donors (dated by TCRdb to about 2017). Study-level background: According to a later analysis, one platform produced both the roughly 110 validation repertoires and the 620 or so repertoires of the first cohort. A separate validation cohort of roughly 120 different subjects was used in addition to the roughly 670-subject first cohort. To predict cytomegalovirus infection status, the study combined high-throughput TCR immunosequencing, statistical association of individual TCRs with disease status, and machine learning. The study aimed to test whether cataloging public T cell receptors could reveal signatures of past pathogen exposure.

The research as a whole found: A few of the identified cytomegalovirus-associated TCR beta chains were confirmed in vitro to be specific for cytomegalovirus antigens. The classifier was reported to diagnose cytomegalovirus status with high specificity and sensitivity in both the original cohort and the validation cohort. A later analysis lacked HLA typing for the validation cohort, so it scored co-occurrence in that cohort across all 120 repertoires. A total of some 180 TCR beta chains were listed by the study as associated with cytomegalovirus. Most TCR sequences were observed very rarely across donors, whereas some public TCRs were present in many individuals. A later analysis found that TCRs clustered in the first cohort also tended to co-occur in the 120 validation repertoires, with approximately 95% of cluster scores above 0. The authors suggested that the approach could potentially be extended to other disease states and immunological phenotypes.

V is trimmed back by 5 bases and J by 2 bases, and the junction contains 0 bases that no gene match accounts for. From the germline V gene (reference sequence), CDR1 is GTSNPN and CDR2 is SVGIG. From cysteine to phenylalanine, the CDR3 is 13 amino acids long. CDR3 DNA only is kept here, 39 bases in frame from base 1. Notes on this clone: What this receptor recognizes is not known. Base qualities were left out, and no much larger clone turns up one base away.

The method behind the library was the immunoSEQ multiplex PCR assay. Under the source paper's analysis protocol: To diagnose cytomegalovirus status from the catalog of TCR beta chain sequences, a statistical classification framework was built. The table was pulled from immuneACCESS by TCRdb, which kept in-frame rearrangements only. Such tables lose some clones; where checked, under half of the loss comes from unresolved V genes, and the rest has no known cause. The DNA was the basis for D and trimming; V, J and clone size are from that table. The sample table holds over 200,000 clones, of which roughly 84% were seen once. The ten largest clones capture about 2% of the sample. The donors were included in the validation cohort of roughly 130 subjects, a group kept apart from the approximately 700-subject first cohort.

Recombination linked TRBV30 to TRBJ1-5, and TRBD1 aligns with 10 junction nucleotides. The receptor was derived from a woman aged 18-29 years in good health and CMV-seropositive. Sequencing was done on a sample of PBMCs. The nucleotides are TGTGCCTGGGGGACAGGGGGCAATCAGCCCCAGCATTTT. This is translated as CAWGTGGNQPQHF.